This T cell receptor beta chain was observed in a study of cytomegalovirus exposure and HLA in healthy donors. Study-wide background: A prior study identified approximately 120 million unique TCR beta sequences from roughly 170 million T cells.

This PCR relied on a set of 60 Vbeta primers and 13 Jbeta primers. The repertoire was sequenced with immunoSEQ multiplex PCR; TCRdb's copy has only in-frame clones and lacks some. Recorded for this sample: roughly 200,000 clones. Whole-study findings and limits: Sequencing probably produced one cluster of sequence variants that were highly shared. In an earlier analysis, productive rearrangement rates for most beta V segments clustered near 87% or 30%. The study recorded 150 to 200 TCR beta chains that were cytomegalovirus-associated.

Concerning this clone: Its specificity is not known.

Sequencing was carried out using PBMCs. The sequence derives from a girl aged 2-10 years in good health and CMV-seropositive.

CDR3 residues: CASSPPSGRETQYF. CDR3 in DNA: TGTGCCAGCTCACCACCTAGCGGGAGAGAGACCCAGTACTTC. The chain couples TRBV18 to TRBJ2-5, with 9 bases identical to TRBD2. The germline V gene encodes CDR1 KGHSH and CDR2 LQKENI. There are 14 residues in the CDR3. V lost 0 bases, J lost 4 bases, and 0 bases stayed unmatched.